This record looks at one T cell receptor beta chain sequence and its context. This clone was counted once. Its binding antigen is unknown. No base quality information exists; no much larger clone differs at one position. The library relied on the immunoSEQ multiplex PCR assay. For the multiplex PCR, a mixture combining 60 forward primers for TCR Vbeta segments and 13 reverse primers for TCR Jbeta segments was used. The CDR3 region of rearranged TCR beta genes was amplified from genomic DNA with a multiplex PCR assay. The Illumina HiSeq System was used to sequence the amplified TCR beta libraries as 87-base-pair reads. As for how the authors treated the data: Across the 670 or so repertoires, a later analysis counted tens of millions of unique TCR beta chains, 9.5 million to 13 million of which were shared by at least two donors. Raw reads were error-corrected and collapsed into unique sequences by a nearest-neighbor algorithm in which closely related sequences were merged to remove PCR and sequencing errors. Alignment of CDR3 sequences to IMGT reference sequences was used to assign V, D and J gene segments. For a sequence to be retained, a match of at least six nucleotides was required to both a V gene segment and a J gene segment. A rearrangement was called productive if the CDR3 had no stop codons and remained in frame with V and J, and every other rearrangement was called non-productive. CDR3 was defined by IMGT convention, running from the second conserved V-encoded cysteine to the conserved J-encoded phenylalanine. The earlier analysis of some 550 of the donors excluded any sequence lacking an unambiguous match to a single V gene segment. An earlier analysis of 587 of the donors called V segments functional above 56.7% productive rearrangements and segregating when the between-donor standard deviation exceeded 5%. A statistical classification framework was developed to diagnose cytomegalovirus status using the catalog of TCR beta chain sequences. V and J gene assignment, in a later analysis, came from comparing TCR nucleotide sequences with IMGT/GENE-DB human TR gene sequences. The TCRdist pipeline was used in a later analysis to assign CDR3 sequences and most-parsimonious VDJ recombination scenarios. In a later analysis, each TCR beta chain was defined by its CDR3 amino acid sequence together with its V-gene family, and reads without a unique V-gene family were excluded. A later analysis removed 450 to 600 highly shared, low-generation-probability nucleotide sequences to deal with suspected cross-contamination and a sequencing artifact. In a later analysis, a clonal expansion index for each public chain was calculated from normalized within-repertoire ranks of inferred template counts. In a later analysis, generation probabilities were computed with a VDJ recombination model fitted to out-of-frame rearrangements, and the resulting probabilities were checked against IGoR. Hypergeometric tests were used in a later analysis to score TCR-TCR, TCR-HLA and TCR-CMV co-occurrence, with a repertoire-size bias correction applied to the TCR pairs. False discovery rates were estimated in a later analysis by permuting HLA or CMV assignments 20 times. A later analysis grouped co-occurring TCRs with DBSCAN, adding TCRdist sequence similarity when clustering within HLA-allele-positive subsets. Co-occurrence clustering excluded repertoires with fewer than 30,000 or more than 120,000 public chains, plus five with anomalous nucleotide sharing. The clones in this table, taken by TCRdb from immuneACCESS, are in-frame only. Not every clone is retained; where verified, under half of the shortfall comes from an unresolved V gene, and the cause of the rest is unknown. That table supplies the V and J calls and clone size; D and trimming were determined from the DNA. In all, the sample holds roughly 140,000 clones, and over 75% of those were seen once. The ten largest clones represent 1.5% to 2% of the sample.

According to the germline V gene, CDR1 reads SGDLS and CDR2 reads YYNGEE. Spanning cysteine to phenylalanine, the CDR3 consists of 17 amino acids. The read is trimmed to its CDR3 DNA, 51 bases read in frame from base 1. V lost 3 bases and J lost 9 bases; the stretch between them is 22 bases long. In total, roughly 670 healthy bone marrow donors made up the cohort. All cohort members were sampled while nominally healthy, although unrecorded immune exposures were likely present. The donor was CMV seronegative and was included in the group of 352 seronegative cohort members. A peripheral blood sample was collected from each donor, and TCR beta sequencing was performed on peripheral blood mononuclear cells. Genomic DNA was extracted from the blood cell samples with the Qiagen DNeasy Blood Extraction Kit. These data belong to a study of cytomegalovirus exposure and HLA in healthy donors (dated by TCRdb to 2016 to 2017). With regard to the full study: According to an earlier analysis of a few hundred of the donors, about 179 million T cells yielded roughly 100 million unique TCR beta sequences and about 300 Gb of sequence data. Rather than drawing on any new phenotypic data, the later analysis identified candidate immune exposures from TCR beta sequences and the way those sequences occurred across donors. To predict cytomegalovirus infection status, the study brought together high-throughput TCR immunosequencing, statistical association of individual TCRs with disease status, and machine learning. An early release that covered 500 to 800 HLA-typed donors contained 300 to 350 gigabases of sequencing data and 70 million to 100 million unique TCR sequences. Both class I and class II loci were covered by HLA typing, at four-digit resolution. The genetic ancestry cluster associated with self-reported Caucasian donors included approximately 85% of the roughly 400 genotyped donors. Typing coverage differed by locus: A, B, C, DRB1 and DQB1 were typed in roughly 620-630 donors, DQA1 in about 510, DPA1 in 600 to 610, and DPB1 in 400 to 490. An earlier analysis of approximately 580 of the donors used high-throughput TCR beta sequencing to judge whether each TCR beta V gene segment behaved as functional or pseudogenic. A later analysis re-analyzed previously published TCR beta repertoires from approximately 700 donors and added high-resolution HLA genotyping to study TCR occurrence patterns. Four or five DR-DQ haplotypes were handled as single units for association and clustering, since linkage in the cohort was strong. Among some 400 genotyped donors of the cohort, an average of around 250,000 unique TCR beta nucleotide sequences was sequenced per donor, of which roughly 18% were non-productive. Donor age, sex, ethnicity and CMV serostatus were compiled alongside the repertoire data. Genome-wide SNP genotypes for about 60% of the roughly 700 donors were used in a later genetic analysis, which treated that subset as a discovery cohort. The T cell repertoires of several hundred subjects were profiled by immunosequencing and related to cytomegalovirus serostatus. The aim of the study was to test whether cataloging public T cell receptors could identify signatures of past pathogen exposure. Besides the first cohort of some 670 subjects, a separate validation cohort made up of 90 to 150 different subjects was used. Every repertoire in the discovery cohort had been generated on one and the same sequencing platform. Beyond this particular receptor, the publication reports: Because counts were too low, 15 to 20 rarely observed V segments, including chromosome 9 orphons, were excluded from the earlier analysis of 500 to 700 of the donors. The study gave a list of some 150 TCR beta chains associated with cytomegalovirus. While some public TCRs were present in many individuals, most TCR sequences turned up only very rarely across donors. In a later genetic analysis, fewer N-insertions in productive TCRs were reported among donors in an Asian-associated ancestry cluster than the approximately 710-donor mean. A further reported finding was that TCR beta sequences accurately predicted the HLA-A and HLA-B alleles for most subjects in the first cohort. In vitro tests confirmed that a few of the cytomegalovirus-associated TCR beta chains recognize cytomegalovirus antigens. In a later analysis, TCR association rates were found to vary across HLA loci, with the most associated TCRs seen for DRB1 alleles and the fewest for HLA-C alleles. A later analysis found that HLA-associated TCR beta chains were more clonally expanded and had lower generation probabilities than equally common non-associated chains. The classifier was reported to diagnose cytomegalovirus status with high specificity and sensitivity in both the original and validation cohorts. Specific HLA alleles were associated with 15,000 to 20,000 TCR beta sequences at a false discovery rate of 0.05 in a later analysis. Correlated functional status among segregating V segments might reflect linkage disequilibrium, but an unknown experimental factor could not be ruled out. Strong co-occurrence of HLA alleles, especially DR and DQ, made assigning TCR associations to individual alleles difficult. An association between a missense DCLRE1C variant and V-gene and J-gene trimming of TCR beta chains was found in a later genetic analysis and replicated in an independent cohort. The 87-base-pair reads could not distinguish some IMGT-functional V segments, including TRBV6-2 and TRBV6-3, so those segments were excluded. CMV serostatus was the only immune exposure information available for the cohort. A later analysis found that most CMV-associated TCR beta chains appeared HLA-restricted, with HLA associations seemingly driven largely by CMV exposure. In an earlier analysis of approximately 590 of the donors, most TCR beta V segments were observed in productive rearrangements about 87% or about 30% of the time, broadly matching IMGT annotations. The cohort was sequenced for TCR beta chains only, and without alpha or paired-chain data the features that could be detected were limited. Because HLA typing was missing for some donors at each locus, association tests included only the typed subset. According to a later analysis, parvovirus B19, influenza, CMV and Epstein-Barr virus appeared linked to several top co-occurrence clusters. The authors suggested that the approach could potentially be generalized to other disease states and immunological phenotypes. The presence/absence analyses assumed that sequencing depth was roughly uniform across donors, and that assumption may not be true. A group of highly shared sequence variants was considered likely to be a technical artifact of the sequencing pipeline.

Rearrangement joined TRBV9 to TRBJ1-6; the D gene is perhaps TRBD1, on 6 matching bases. The clonotype originates from a woman aged 25-40 years in good health and CMV-seronegative. The sequenced sample was PBMCs. Read as DNA, the sequence is TGTGCCAGCAGCGCAGGACAGCCAGGTAGCCTTAGTTCACCCCTCCACTTT. This translates into CASSAGQPGSLSSPLHF. With the portions outside the CDR3 filled from the reference TRBV9 and TRBJ1-6 genes, the complete variable region becomes DSGVTQTPKHLITATGQRVTLRCSPRSGDLSVYWYQQSLDQGLQFLIQYYNGEERAKGNILERFSAQQFPDLHSELNLSSLELGDSALYFCASSAGQPGSLSSPLHFGNGTRLTVT.